One T cell receptor beta chain is described in this entry. Assay used: immunoSEQ multiplex PCR; TCRdb lists only in-frame clones, some missing. The table shows 140,000 to 150,000 clones, with over 90% occurring only once. The data were taken from a study of cytomegalovirus exposure and HLA in healthy donors. V was pared by 10 bases and J by 6 bases, with 12 bases between. The CDR3 length is 12 residues. Per germline, CDR1 SGHTA and CDR2 FQGTGA. The source material was PBMCs. The chain carries TRBV7-3 and TRBJ2-2, with D possibly being TRBD2 (5 bases). This clonotype was sampled from a man between 18 and 29 years old in good health and CMV-seropositive. CDR3 amino acids: CATREAPGELFF. The DNA of the CDR3 is TGTGCCACCCGGGAAGCCCCCGGGGAGCTGTTTTTT. Filled out from reference TRBV7-3 and TRBJ2-2, the complete variable domain reads GAGVSQTPSNKVTEKGKYVELRCDPISGHTALYWYRQSLGQGPEFLIYFQGTGAADDSGLPNDRFFAVRPEGSVSTLKIQRTERGDSAVYLCATREAPGELFFGEGSRLTVL.